These 28 T cell receptor beta chains were all obtained from the same sample, sequenced in a study of blood T cell repertoires in COVID-19 (dated by TCRdb to 2018 to 2021). Receptor amplification or capture employed the immunoSEQ multiplex PCR assay. The clones in this table, taken by TCRdb from immuneACCESS, are in-frame only. Not every clone is retained; where verified, under half of the shortfall comes from an unresolved V gene, and the cause of the rest is unknown. Across this sample there are 320,000 or so clones, with roughly 85% seen only once. About 2% of the sample is in the top ten clones. Sequenced: PBMCs or T cells enriched from blood (not recorded which). The receptors derive from a woman in her 30s who had been exposed to COVID-19.

The count of this clone is one. This chain connects TRBV10-3 to TRBJ2-7; TRBD2 agrees at 11 bases. CDR3 size: 15 residues. Germline V gene sequence: CDR1 ENHRY, CDR2 SYGVKD. V shed 4 bases, J shed 3 bases, and the junction held 5 bases outside the gene matches. The CDR3 sequence is CAISGGLAGRYEQYF. CDR3 in DNA: TGTGCCATCAGTGGTGGACTAGCGGGCCGCTACGAGCAGTACTTC.

The chain links TRBV29-1 to TRBJ2-2, with 10 bases identical to TRBD2. The CDR3 is 14 amino acids. V lost 5 bases to trimming and J lost 7 bases; unmatched junction nucleotides: 7. CDR1 SQVTM and CDR2 ANQGSEA come from the germline V gene. CDR3 region: CSVQTSGKVGELFF. As DNA, the CDR3 is TGCAGCGTTCAAACTAGCGGGAAGGTCGGGGAGCTGTTTTTT.

This clone was observed once. CDR3 sequence reads: CATSRDRGLSGGYTF. CDR3 coding DNA: TGTGCCACCAGCAGAGATCGAGGGCTCTCGGGTGGCTACACCTTC. This chain joins TRBV15 and TRBJ1-2; the D is unclear. Germline V CDR1 and CDR2: LNHNV, YYDKDF (reference sequence). This CDR3 has 15 amino acids. Trimming shortened V by 0 bases and J by 7 bases, and 15 bases separated the two germline ends.

The V gene is TRBV6-5, the J gene TRBJ1-2; 7 positions match TRBD1. Germline values: CDR1 MNHEY, CDR2 SVGAGI. V lost 11 bases and J lost 3; bases outside the gene matches: 6. The CDR3 is 12 amino acids. CDR3 nucleotide sequence: TGTGCCGGTAGGACAGGCGACTATGGCTACACCTTC. Protein sequence: CAGRTGDYGYTF.

The chain is built from TRBV28 and TRBJ1-2, with D unclear. Looked up from germline, CDR1 is MDHEN and CDR2 is SYDVKM. V was cut by 5 bases and J by 1 base, with 14 bases left in between. CDR3 length equals 15 residues. DNA for the CDR3: TGTGCCAGCAGTGCACGCAGACTCATTAACTATGGCTACACCTTC. Its translation is CASSARRLINYGYTF.

This chain connects TRBV28 to TRBJ2-7; D not certain. Trimming removed 6 bases at V and 0 bases at J, with 15 bases between. CDR1 and CDR2 (germline): MDHEN, SYDVKM. This CDR3 has 15 residues. CDR3 nucleotides: TGTGCCAGCAGGCTCGAGACCGGGTTCTCCTACGAGCAGTACTTC. Amino acids: CASRLETGFSYEQYF.

This clone was seen a single time. The chain uses TRBV5-1 and TRBJ2-3; D uncertain. Germline CDR1 and CDR2: SGHRS and YFSETQ. V was trimmed by 8 bases and J by 2 bases, leaving 9 bases between them. This CDR3 contains 12 residues. CDR3 nucleotide sequence: TGCGCCAGTGGAGAGGCCACAGATACGCAGTATTTT. As protein: CASGEATDTQYF.

Regarding this clone: At one end the junction does not follow the germline gene, possibly because of a read error. V is TRBV6-1 and J is TRBJ1-1; 7 nucleotides line up with TRBD1. This CDR3 contains 15 residues. The germline CDR1 and CDR2 sequences are MNHNS and SASEGT. The CDR3 sequence is CASREVRTGSTEAFF. The CDR3, as DNA: TGTGCCAGCAGGGAAGTGAGGACAGGAAGCACTGAAGCTTTCTTT.

The rearrangement links TRBV19 to TRBJ1-1; D is unresolved. Germline assignment: CDR1 LNHDA and CDR2 SQIVND (reference sequence). The CDR3 extends over 14 amino acids. The V end lost 6 bases, the J end lost 3 bases, and 14 bases lay between the germline ends. CDR3 nucleotides: TGTGCCAGTAGGACTAACCCGACGGACACTGAAGCTTTCTTT. It translates to CASRTNPTDTEAFF.

This clone was found a few times. The chain has TRBV4-2 and TRBJ2-4; the match to TRBD2 covers 9 bases. Germline V gene sequence: CDR1 LGHNA, CDR2 YNFKEQ. The V and J ends lost 3 bases and 3 bases, in that order; junction bases with no gene match: 9. The CDR3 loop spans 17 amino acids. The CDR3 nucleotides are TGTGCCAGCAGCCACCTTAGCGGGAGCGGGGACAAAAACATTCAGTACTTC. Translating it yields CASSHLSGSGDKNIQYF.

V and J are TRBV25-1 and TRBJ1-2; D perhaps matches TRBD1 (6 bases). Germline V gene lookup returns CDR1 MGHDK and CDR2 SYGVNS. The CDR3 is made up of 16 amino acids. With 3 bases removed from V and 2 bases from J, the gap between germline ends came to 16 bases. The CDR3 sequence is CASSDSTAQGNYGYTF. In DNA, the CDR3 is TGTGCCAGCAGTGACTCCACAGCACAGGGCAACTATGGCTACACCTTC.

The chain carries TRBV14 and TRBJ1-2; no definite D call. The germline V gene has CDR1 SGHDN and CDR2 FVKESK. The CDR3 is 14 residues long. V was clipped by 1 base and J by 3 bases, with 9 bases between them. The CDR3 DNA is TGTGCCAGCAGCCAAGGTTTGGCGGACTATGGCTACACCTTC. This encodes CASSQGLADYGYTF.

CDR3 region: CAWSGGDVYGYTF. CDR3 DNA: TGTGCCTGGAGTGGGGGCGACGTTTATGGCTACACCTTC. This chain connects TRBV30 to TRBJ1-2, with a tentative D call TRBD1 (5 bases). This CDR3 has 13 amino acids. Germline lookup yields CDR1 GTSNPN and CDR2 SVGIG (reference sequence). The germline V and J ends were trimmed by 1 base and 5 bases, with 11 bases remaining between them.

This clone was seen more than once but under ten times. The V call is TRBV19, the J call TRBJ2-3; 12 positions agree with TRBD2. J gave up 12 bases and V 4 bases, and 5 bases lay outside the gene matches. Germline CDR1 reads LNHDA; CDR2 reads SQIVND (reference sequence). The CDR3 runs to 13 residues. CDR3 residues: CASSTFGLAGQYF. The DNA for the CDR3 is TGTGCCAGTAGTACCTTTGGACTAGCGGGACAGTATTTT.

The chain recombines TRBV19 with TRBJ1-5; 7 bases are a match to TRBD1. The trim removed 10 bases at V and 0 bases at J, leaving 9 bases unmatched. The CDR3 extends over 15 amino acids. Germline V CDR1 and CDR2: LNHDA, SQIVND (reference sequence). The CDR3 bases are TGTGCCACCTCACCAGGGGGATCTAGCAATCAGCCCCAGCATTTT. Amino acids: CATSPGGSSNQPQHF.

The chain links TRBV2 to TRBJ2-6, with D uncertain. The CDR3 sequence is 16 residues long. Germline V gene lookup returns CDR1 SNHLY and CDR2 FYNNEI. V shed 8 bases and J shed 0 bases, with 14 bases lying between them. CDR3 in amino acids: CASGSPQRSGANVLTF. In DNA, the CDR3 is TGTGCCAGCGGTTCCCCACAACGCTCTGGGGCCAACGTCCTGACTTTC.

J is TRBJ2-1 and V is TRBV7-8, with D maybe TRBD2 (6 bases). Germline V gives CDR1 SGHVS, CDR2 FQNEAQ. This CDR3 contains 15 residues. V was cut by 0 bases and J by 4 bases, with 10 bases left in between. The CDR3 loop reads CASSLASGDYNEQFF. The CDR3 DNA reads as TGTGCCAGCAGCTTAGCTAGCGGAGATTACAATGAGCAGTTCTTC.

This clone was observed a handful of times. The V and J genes are TRBV5-6 and TRBJ2-7; D is undetermined. V dropped 0 bases and J dropped 1 base, with 8 bases sitting between them. The CDR3 is 14 residues long. Germline CDR1 is SGHDT and CDR2 is YYEEEE. The CDR3 loop is CASSLDFGSYEQYF. The CDR3 bases are TGTGCCAGCAGCTTGGATTTCGGGTCCTACGAGCAGTACTTC. The full variable domain, in which reference TRBV5-6 and TRBJ2-7 provide the parts outside the CDR3, is DAGVTQSPTHLIKTRGQQVTLRCSPKSGHDTVSWYQQALGQGPQFIFQYYEEEERQRGNFPDRFSGHQFPNYSSELNVNALLLGDSALYLCASSLDFGSYEQYFGPGTRLTVT.

The gene calls are TRBV3-1 (or the pseudogene TRBV3-2) and TRBJ1-2, with 8 positions matching TRBD1. The CDR3 has 14 residues. Per germline, CDR1 LGHDT and CDR2 YNNKEL (reference sequence). The V gene end was trimmed by 3 bases and the J gene end by 7 bases; junction bases not matched to a gene: 7. The CDR3 spells CASSHGQGIGGYTF. The CDR3, as DNA: TGTGCCAGCAGCCATGGACAGGGTATAGGTGGCTACACCTTC.

This clone appeared a single time. The chain recombines TRBV3-1 (or the pseudogene TRBV3-2) with TRBJ1-2, with a tentative D call TRBD1 (6 bases). Per the germline V gene, CDR1 is LGHDT and CDR2 is YNNKEL (reference sequence). The CDR3 loop spans 14 amino acids. Trimming shortened V by 2 bases and J by 4 bases, and 11 bases separated the two germline ends. The CDR3 loop reads CASSQLTGFYGYTF. CDR3 in DNA: TGTGCCAGCAGCCAACTTACAGGGTTCTATGGCTACACCTTC.

The V gene is TRBV28, the J gene TRBJ1-5, with a weak D call TRBD1 (5 bases). V gave up 3 bases and J gave up 7 bases, with 13 bases separating them. CDR3 size: 14 residues. Germline V gene sequence: CDR1 MDHEN, CDR2 SYDVKM. CDR3 loop: CASSFMSGNQPQHF. The CDR3 bases are TGTGCCAGCAGTTTTATGTCAGGGAACCAGCCCCAGCATTTT. The complete variable domain, with remaining parts taken from reference TRBV28 and TRBJ1-5, reads DVKVTQSSRYLVKRTGEKVFLECVQDMDHENMFWYRQDPGLGLRLIYFSYDVKMKEKGDIPEGYSVSREKKERFSLILESASTNQTSMYLCASSFMSGNQPQHFGDGTRLSIL.

Regarding this clone: Within the sample, other DNA sequences also encode this same CDR3. The V call is TRBV28, the J call TRBJ1-1, with no clear D. Germline CDR1 and CDR2: MDHEN and SYDVKM. This CDR3 spans 13 amino acids. Trimming stripped 5 bases from V and 2 bases from J, with 9 bases between. This CDR3 is CASSPTLNTEAFF. CDR3 coding DNA: TGTGCCAGCAGTCCGACACTTAACACTGAAGCTTTCTTT.

The rearrangement uses TRBV7-3 and TRBJ2-7; the match to TRBD2 covers 10 bases. With 3 bases clipped from V and 2 bases from J, the junction kept 1 base outside the gene matches. From germline, CDR1 is SGHTA and CDR2 FQGTGA. The CDR3 covers 14 residues. This chain's CDR3 is CASSFSGGAYEQYF. The CDR3 coding sequence is TGTGCCAGCAGCTTCAGCGGGGGGGCCTACGAGCAGTACTTC.

The J gene is TRBJ1-1, the V gene TRBV12-5, with 8 positions matching TRBD1. Germline V gives CDR1 LGHNT, CDR2 FRNRAP. Trimming at V came to 2 bases and at J to 1 base, leaving 3 bases not matched to a gene. This CDR3 spans 15 amino acids. The CDR3: CASGLTGQANTEAFF. CDR3 nucleotide sequence: TGTGCTAGTGGTTTGACGGGACAGGCGAACACTGAAGCTTTCTTT.

The rearrangement uses TRBV5-1 and TRBJ2-2; tentative D call: TRBD2 (5 bases). CDR1 and CDR2 from the germline V gene are SGHRS and YFSETQ. V was shortened by 0 bases and J by 4 bases, with 10 bases between the two germline ends. The CDR3 is made up of 15 amino acids. CDR3 loop: CASSLGRKLTGELFF. The CDR3, as DNA: TGCGCCAGCAGCTTGGGGAGGAAGCTCACCGGGGAGCTGTTTTTT. The variable domain in full, completed from reference TRBV5-1 and TRBJ2-2, reads KAGVTQTPRYLIKTRGQQVTLSCSPISGHRSVSWYQQTPGQGLQFLFEYFSETQRNKGNFPGRFSGRQFSNSRSEMNVSTLELGDSALYLCASSLGRKLTGELFFGEGSRLTVL.

This chain connects TRBV30 to TRBJ2-3; 10 bases map to TRBD2. The CDR3 loop spans 13 amino acids. Germline CDR1 reads GTSNPN; CDR2 reads SVGIG (reference sequence). The junction had 5 bases not matched to a gene; V was cut back by 6 bases and J by 5 bases. The CDR3 sequence is CACSGGAEDTQYF. CDR3 in DNA: TGTGCCTGCAGCGGGGGGGCCGAAGATACGCAGTATTTT.

The chain couples TRBV9 to TRBJ2-1; a weak D match, TRBD1 (6 bases). This CDR3 spans 13 amino acids. Germline V gene sequence: CDR1 SGDLS, CDR2 YYNGEE. V lost 4 bases and J lost 4, with 9 bases in between. The CDR3, as DNA: TGTGCCAGCAGCTCACAGGGATACAATGAGCAGTTCTTC. Protein: CASSSQGYNEQFF.

The chain employs TRBV29-1 and TRBJ1-1, with D unclear. The V and J ends lost 1 base and 8 bases respectively, with 11 bases between them. This CDR3 is 12 amino acids long. The germline gives CDR1 SQVTM, CDR2 ANQGSEA. The DNA of the CDR3 is TGCAGCGTTGAAGGGGCCGCTGCCGAAGCTTTCTTT. Translation: CSVEGAAAEAFF.